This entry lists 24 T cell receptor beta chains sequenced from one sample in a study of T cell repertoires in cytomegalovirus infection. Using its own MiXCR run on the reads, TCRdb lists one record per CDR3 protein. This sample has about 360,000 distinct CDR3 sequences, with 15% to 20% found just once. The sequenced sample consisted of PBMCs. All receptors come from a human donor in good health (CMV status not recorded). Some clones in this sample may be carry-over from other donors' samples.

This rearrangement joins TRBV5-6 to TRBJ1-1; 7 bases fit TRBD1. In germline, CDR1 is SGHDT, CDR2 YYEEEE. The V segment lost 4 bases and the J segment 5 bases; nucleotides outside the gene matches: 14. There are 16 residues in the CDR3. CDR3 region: CASSDGTDPVFTEAFF. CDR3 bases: TGTGCCAGCAGCGACGGGACAGATCCCGTGTTTACTGAAGCTTTCTTT.

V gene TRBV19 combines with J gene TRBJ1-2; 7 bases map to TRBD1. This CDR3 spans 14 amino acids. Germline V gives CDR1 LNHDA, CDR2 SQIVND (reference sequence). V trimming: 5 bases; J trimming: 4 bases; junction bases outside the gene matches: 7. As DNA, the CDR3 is TGTGCCAGTAGTCTCGTGACAGGGATCTATGGCTACACCTTC. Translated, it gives CASSLVTGIYGYTF.

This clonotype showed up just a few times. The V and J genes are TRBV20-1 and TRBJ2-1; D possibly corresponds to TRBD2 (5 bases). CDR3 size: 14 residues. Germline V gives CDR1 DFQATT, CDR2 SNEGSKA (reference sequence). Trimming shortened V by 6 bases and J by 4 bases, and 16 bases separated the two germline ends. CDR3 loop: CSASRGMWYNEQFF. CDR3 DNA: TGCAGTGCGAGTCGGGGAATGTGGTACAATGAGCAGTTCTTC.

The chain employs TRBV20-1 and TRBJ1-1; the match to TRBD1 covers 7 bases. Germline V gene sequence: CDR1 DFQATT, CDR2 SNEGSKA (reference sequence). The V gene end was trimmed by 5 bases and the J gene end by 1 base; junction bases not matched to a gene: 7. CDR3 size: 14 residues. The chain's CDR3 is CSARLRTGNTEAFF. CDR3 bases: TGCAGTGCTCGCCTAAGGACAGGGAACACTGAAGCTTTCTTT.

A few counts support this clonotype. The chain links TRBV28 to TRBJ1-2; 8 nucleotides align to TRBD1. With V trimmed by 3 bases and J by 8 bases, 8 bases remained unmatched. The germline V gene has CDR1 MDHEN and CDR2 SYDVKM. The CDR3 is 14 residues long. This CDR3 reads CASSFPDRVDGYTF. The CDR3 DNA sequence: TGTGCCAGCAGTTTCCCGGACAGGGTGGACGGCTACACCTTC.

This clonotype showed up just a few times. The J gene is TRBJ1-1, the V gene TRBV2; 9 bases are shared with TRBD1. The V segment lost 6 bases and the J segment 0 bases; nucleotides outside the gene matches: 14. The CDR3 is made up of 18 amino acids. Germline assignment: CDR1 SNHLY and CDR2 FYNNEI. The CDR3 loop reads CASSAWGGTGPMNTEAFF. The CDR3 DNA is TGTGCCAGCAGCGCATGGGGTGGGACAGGGCCTATGAACACTGAAGCTTTCTTT.

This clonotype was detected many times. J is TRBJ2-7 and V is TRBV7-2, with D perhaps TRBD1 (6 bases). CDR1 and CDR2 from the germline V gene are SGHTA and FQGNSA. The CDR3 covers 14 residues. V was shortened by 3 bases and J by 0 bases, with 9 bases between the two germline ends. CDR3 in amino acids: CASSFRDISYEQYF. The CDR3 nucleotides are TGTGCCAGCAGCTTCCGGGACATCTCCTACGAGCAGTACTTC. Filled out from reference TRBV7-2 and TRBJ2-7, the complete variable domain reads GAGVSQSPSNKVTEKGKDVELRCDPISGHTALYWYRQSLGQGLEFLIYFQGNSAPDKSGLPSDRFSAERTGGSVSTLTIQRTQQEDSAVYLCASSFRDISYEQYFGPGTRLTVT.

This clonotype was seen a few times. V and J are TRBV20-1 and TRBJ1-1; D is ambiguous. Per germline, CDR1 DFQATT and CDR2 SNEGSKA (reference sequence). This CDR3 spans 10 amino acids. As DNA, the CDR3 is TGCAGGTCGGGAGCGAGGGAAGCTTTCTTT. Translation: CRSGAREAFF.

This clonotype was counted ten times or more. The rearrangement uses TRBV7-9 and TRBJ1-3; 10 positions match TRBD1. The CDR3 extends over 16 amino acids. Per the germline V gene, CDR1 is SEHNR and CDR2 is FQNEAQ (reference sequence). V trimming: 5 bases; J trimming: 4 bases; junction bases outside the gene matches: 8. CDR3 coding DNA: TGTGCCAGCAGCATTCCAGGGACAGGGGCCGGAAACACCATATATTTT. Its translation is CASSIPGTGAGNTIYF.

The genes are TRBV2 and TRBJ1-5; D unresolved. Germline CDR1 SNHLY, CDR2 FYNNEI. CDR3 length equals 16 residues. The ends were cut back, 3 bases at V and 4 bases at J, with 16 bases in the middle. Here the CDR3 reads CASSDRSGYRNQPQHF. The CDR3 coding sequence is TGTGCCAGCAGTGATAGATCGGGTTATCGTAATCAGCCCCAGCATTTT.

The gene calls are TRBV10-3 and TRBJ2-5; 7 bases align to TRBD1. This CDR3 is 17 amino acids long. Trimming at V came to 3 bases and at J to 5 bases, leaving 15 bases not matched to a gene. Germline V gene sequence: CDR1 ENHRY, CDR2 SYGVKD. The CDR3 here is CAISDWGRGIGVETQYF. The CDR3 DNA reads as TGTGCCATCAGTGACTGGGGCAGGGGGATAGGCGTGGAGACCCAGTACTTC.

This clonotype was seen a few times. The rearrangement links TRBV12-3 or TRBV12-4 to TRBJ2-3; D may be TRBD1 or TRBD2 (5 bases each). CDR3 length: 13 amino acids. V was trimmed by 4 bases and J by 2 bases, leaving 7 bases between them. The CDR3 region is CASSYGTTDTQYF. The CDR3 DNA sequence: TGTGCCAGCAGTTATGGGACCACAGATACGCAGTATTTT.

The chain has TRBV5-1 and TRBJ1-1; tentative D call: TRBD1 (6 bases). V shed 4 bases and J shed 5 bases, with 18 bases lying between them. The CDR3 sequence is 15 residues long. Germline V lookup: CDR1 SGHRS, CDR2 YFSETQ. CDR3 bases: TGCGCCAGCAGCACTGGGGACATTGGGGTAACTGAAGCTTTCTTT. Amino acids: CASSTGDIGVTEAFF.

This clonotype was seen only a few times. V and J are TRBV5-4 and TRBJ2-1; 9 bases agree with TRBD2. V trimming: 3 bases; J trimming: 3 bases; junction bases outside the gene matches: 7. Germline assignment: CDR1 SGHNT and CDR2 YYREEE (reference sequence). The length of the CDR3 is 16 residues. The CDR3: CASSSLSGRNYNEQFF. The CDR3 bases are TGTGCCAGCAGCTCCTTGAGCGGGAGGAACTACAATGAGCAGTTCTTC. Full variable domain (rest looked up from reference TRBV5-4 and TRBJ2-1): ETGVTQSPTHLIKTRGQQVTLRCSSQSGHNTVSWYQQALGQGPQFIFQYYREEENGRGNFPPRFSGLQFPNYSSELNVNALELDDSALYLCASSSLSGRNYNEQFFGPGTRLTVL.

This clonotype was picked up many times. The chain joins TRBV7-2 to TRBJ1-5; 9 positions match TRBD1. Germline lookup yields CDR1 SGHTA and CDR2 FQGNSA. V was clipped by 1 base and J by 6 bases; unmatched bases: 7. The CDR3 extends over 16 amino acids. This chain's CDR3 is CASSLVGTGLGQPQHF. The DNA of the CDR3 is TGTGCCAGCAGCTTAGTTGGGACAGGGTTGGGTCAGCCCCAGCATTTT. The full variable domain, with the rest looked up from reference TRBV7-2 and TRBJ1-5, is GAGVSQSPSNKVTEKGKDVELRCDPISGHTALYWYRQSLGQGLEFLIYFQGNSAPDKSGLPSDRFSAERTGGSVSTLTIQRTQQEDSAVYLCASSLVGTGLGQPQHFGDGTRLSIL.

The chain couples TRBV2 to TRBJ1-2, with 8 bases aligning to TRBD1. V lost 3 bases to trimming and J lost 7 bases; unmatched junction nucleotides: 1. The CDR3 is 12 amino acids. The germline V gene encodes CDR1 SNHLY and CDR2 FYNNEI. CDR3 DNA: TGTGCCAGCAGTGAGGACAGGGCTGGCTACACCTTC. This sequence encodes CASSEDRAGYTF. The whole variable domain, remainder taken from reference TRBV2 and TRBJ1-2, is EPEVTQTPSHQVTQMGQEVILRCVPISNHLYFYWYRQILGQKVEFLVSFYNNEISEKSEIFDDQFSVERPDGSNFTLKIRSTKLEDSAMYFCASSEDRAGYTFGSGTRLTVV.

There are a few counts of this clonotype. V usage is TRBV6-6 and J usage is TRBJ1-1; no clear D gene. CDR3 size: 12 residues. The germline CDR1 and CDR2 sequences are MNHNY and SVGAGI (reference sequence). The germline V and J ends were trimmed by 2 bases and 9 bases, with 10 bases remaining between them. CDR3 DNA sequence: TGTGCCAGCAGTTACACCCGGACCCAAGCTTTCTTT. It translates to CASSYTRTQAFF.

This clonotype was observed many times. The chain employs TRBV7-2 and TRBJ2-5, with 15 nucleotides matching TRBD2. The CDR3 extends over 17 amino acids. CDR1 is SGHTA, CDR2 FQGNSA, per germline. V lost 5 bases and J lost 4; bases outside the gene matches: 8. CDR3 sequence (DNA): TGTGCCAGCAGCATGGGGACTAGCGGGGGGTACGGAGAGACCCAGTACTTC. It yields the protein CASSMGTSGGYGETQYF.

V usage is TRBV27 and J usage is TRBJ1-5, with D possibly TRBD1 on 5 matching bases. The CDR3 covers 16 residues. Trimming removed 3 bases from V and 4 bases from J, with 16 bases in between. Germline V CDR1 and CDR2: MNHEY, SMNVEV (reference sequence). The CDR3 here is CASSFPFETANQPQHF. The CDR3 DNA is TGTGCCAGCAGTTTCCCCTTCGAGACAGCAAATCAGCCCCAGCATTTT.

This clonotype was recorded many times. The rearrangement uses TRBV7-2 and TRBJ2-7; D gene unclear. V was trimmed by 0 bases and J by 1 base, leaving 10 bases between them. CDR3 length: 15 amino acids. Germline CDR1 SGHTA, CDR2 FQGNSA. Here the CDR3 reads CASSLALTVSYEQYF. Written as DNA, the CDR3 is TGTGCCAGCAGCTTAGCGTTGACGGTATCCTACGAGCAGTACTTC.

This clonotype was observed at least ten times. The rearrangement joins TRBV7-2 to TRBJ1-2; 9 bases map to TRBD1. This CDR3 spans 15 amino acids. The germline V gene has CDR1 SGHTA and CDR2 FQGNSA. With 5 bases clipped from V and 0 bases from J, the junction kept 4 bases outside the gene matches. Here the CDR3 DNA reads TGTGCCAGCAGCCGGACAGGGGCGACTAACTATGGCTACACCTTC. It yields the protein CASSRTGATNYGYTF.

The CDR3 DNA sequence: TGCAGCGGAGAGGGTAATGAGCAGTTCTTC. Protein: CSGEGNEQFF. This rearrangement joins TRBV29-1 to TRBJ2-1; possible D gene TRBD2, 5 bases. The length of the CDR3 is 10 residues. Germline V CDR1 and CDR2: SQVTM, ANQGSEA. The germline V and J ends were trimmed by 7 bases and 7 bases, with 8 bases remaining between them.

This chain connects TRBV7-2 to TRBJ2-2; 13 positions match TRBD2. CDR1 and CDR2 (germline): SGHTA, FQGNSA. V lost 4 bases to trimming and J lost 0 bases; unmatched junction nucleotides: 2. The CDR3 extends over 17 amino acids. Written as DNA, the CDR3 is TGTGCCAGCAGCTCGGGACTAGCGGGACCGAACACCGGGGAGCTGTTTTTT. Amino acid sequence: CASSSGLAGPNTGELFF.

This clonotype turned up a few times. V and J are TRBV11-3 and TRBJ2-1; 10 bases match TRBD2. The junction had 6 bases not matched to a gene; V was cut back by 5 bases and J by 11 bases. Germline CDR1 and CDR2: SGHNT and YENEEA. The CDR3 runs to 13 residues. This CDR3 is CASSKTSGVKQFF. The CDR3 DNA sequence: TGTGCCAGCAGCAAAACTAGCGGGGTAAAGCAGTTCTTC.